This record covers a single T cell receptor (beta chain). This clonotype appeared a few times. Its target antigen remains unknown. Nothing much larger sits one base from this clone, and base qualities are not available. The data originate from a study of T cells in Graves' hyperthyroidism and ophthalmopathy (dated by TCRdb to between 2017 and 2020). For the study in its entirety: Peripheral blood samples were taken at the time of initial diagnosis, prior to any treatment. To identify distinguishing TCR V-J signatures, a discovery cohort of about 100 patients was used, comprising fewer than 45 with Graves' ophthalmopathy and 57 with stable Graves' hyperthyroidism. An independent validation cohort of 18 to 20 hyperthyroidism patients and about 16 patients who later progressed to ophthalmopathy tested prospective prediction of ophthalmopathy. The approximately 100 discovery patients were divided at random into training and test sets in a 7:3 ratio. The study also compared thyroid tissue and blood T-cell repertoires from roughly 6 Graves' hyperthyroidism patients. Following sampling, methimazole starting at 30 mg daily was given to hyperthyroidism patients, and high-dose intravenous methylprednisolone was given to ophthalmopathy patients. The paper describes TCR Vbeta CDR3 sequencing of 135 peripheral blood samples, made up of fewer than 50 ophthalmopathy patients, roughly 80 hyperthyroidism patients and some 17 progressor patients. The study at large found these results: Most expanded thyroid clonotypes (frequency above 0.001) were also detected in blood, a finding suggesting that blood repertoires may reflect thyroid immune responses. No statistical method was used to set the sample size in advance, and investigators knew the group allocation. A 13 V-J signature model separated ophthalmopathy from stable hyperthyroidism, with about 90% sensitivity and roughly 84% specificity in cross-validation and 80%/75% in testing. In validation, the model predicted progression to ophthalmopathy with around 71% sensitivity and roughly 75% specificity, a median of 6.5 months before onset.

At the junction V is shortened by 5 bases and J by 4 bases; bases outside the gene matches: 12. The germline V gene provides CDR1 MDHEN and CDR2 SYDVKM. The CDR3 runs 17 residues from the cysteine to the phenylalanine. The entry retains the CDR3 DNA only, 51 bases that are in frame from base 1. Amplification of TCR beta CDR3 regions was carried out from RNA transcripts. The first round of RT-PCR for the TCR CDR3 was performed with the HTBI primer set and the Qiagen OneStep RT-PCR kit. Libraries were constructed in a second round of multiplex PCR, after which size selection and purification were performed. The libraries were sequenced on an Illumina HiSeq2000 using paired-end 100 bp reads. The original pipeline was this. Raw data were processed with SOAPnuke, discarding reads with adapters, uncalled bases, mean Phred below 15, or no exact constant-primer or identifier match. High-quality paired reads were merged with COPE v1.2.5, and unique nucleotide sequences were defined as clonotypes. Clonotypes were aligned to IMGT TRBV, TRBD and TRBJ reference segments using MiTCR v1.1. Only V-J combinations with frequency above 0.0001, covering approximately 99% of repertoires, were analysed. A TCS score was defined as the ratio between F50 (clonal expansion) and ExV (chaos), using BLOSUM62-based TCRdist between CDR3 peptides within each V-J. Welch's t-statistics and random forest reduced just over 500 V-J features to 13, which were used in a naive Bayes classifier (R e1071). The public reads were reprocessed in TCRdb via fastp at Q25 and MiXCR, keeping in-frame beta chains. Identical CDR3 protein sequences are pooled into one entry, listed with their most common genes and DNA. Clone size and V and J calls follow TCRdb, not the original study. For this sample there are more than 550,000 distinct CDR3 sequences; about 18% appear just once. The ten top clones hold roughly a sixth of the sample.

Stable Graves' hyperthyroidism was defined as the absence of progression to ophthalmopathy over 18 months of follow-up. The hyperthyroidism patients were between 18 and 65 years old and newly diagnosed, with a disease duration of less than 2 months. Patients with uncontrolled infections, other autoimmune diseases, pregnancy or lactation were excluded. Clinical symptoms, serum thyroxine and TRAb, thyroid ultrasound, and orbital computed tomography formed the basis for the diagnoses. PBMCs were isolated from 7.5 to 10 ml of fresh peripheral blood by Ficoll-Paque density gradient centrifugation. Total RNA was extracted with Trizol reagent, and quality was checked on an Agilent 2100 Bioanalyzer.

Sample: blood. Recombination linked TRBV28 to TRBJ2-2; 8 bases in the junction line up with TRBD1. This sequence was found in a man in his forties or fifties with Graves' hyperthyroidism. CDR3 protein: CASSPTLRTGLTGELFF. The DNA sequence is TGTGCCAGCAGTCCAACTCTAAGGACAGGGCTCACCGGGGAGCTGTTTTTT. With the rest looked up from the reference TRBV28 and TRBJ2-2 genes rather than sequenced, the full variable domain is DVKVTQSSRYLVKRTGEKVFLECVQDMDHENMFWYRQDPGLGLRLIYFSYDVKMKEKGDIPEGYSVSREKKERFSLILESASTNQTSMYLCASSPTLRTGLTGELFFGEGSRLTVL.